This T cell receptor (beta chain) was found in a study of OX40 agonist ivuxolimab in advanced cancers. With regard to the full study: Ivuxolimab, which targeted the costimulatory receptor OX40 (CD134), was an agonistic, fully human IgG2 monoclonal antibody. Intravenous ivuxolimab was administered to patients every 2 weeks at six dose levels: 0.01, 0.1, 0.3, 1.5, 3 and 10 mg/kg. Of the approximately 53 patients in dose escalation, about 19 had hepatocellular carcinoma, some 15 had melanoma, 9 had renal cell carcinoma and 9 had head and neck cancer. In the dose-escalation cohort, 82.7% of patients were male, and the mean age was about 55 years, with a range of roughly 20 to 80. Patients were allowed to have had prior anti-PD-1, anti-PD-L1 or anti-CTLA-4 therapy, and less than 45% of the dose-escalation patients had previously received checkpoint inhibitors. Three dose-escalation patients achieved partial responses, one with hepatocellular carcinoma and two with cutaneous melanoma. The purpose of peripheral TCRbeta sequencing was to test whether ivuxolimab changed TCR sequence diversity and led to clonal T-cell expansion. The paper covers the monotherapy dose-escalation part of the phase I ivuxolimab trial, which included N ≈ 50 patients.

Points the paper makes about the study in general: After ivuxolimab, expanded clones were on average more numerous among CD8+ T cells than among CD4+ T cells. In the 0.1-3.0 mg/kg groups, partial responders were among the patients with the lowest normalized peripheral clonal expansion, particularly in CD8+ T cells. The antigen specificity of the clonally expanded peripheral T cells was not determined. At doses of 0.1 to 3.0 mg/kg, clonal expansion of both CD4+ and CD8+ T cells in blood was seen between baseline and week 6. Low levels of normalized T-cell clonal expansion were also seen in some patients who did not respond.

About this clone: Its antigen is still unknown. No base quality information exists; no much larger clone differs at one position.

From a lookup of the germline V gene (reference sequence), CDR1 and CDR2 are MNHEY and SMNVEV. The germline V and J ends show losses of 5 bases and 7 bases respectively, and no gene match explains 11 bases of the junction. Measured from the cysteine to the phenylalanine, the CDR3 is 16 residues long. CDR3 DNA is the only sequence kept; it has 48 bases, read in frame from the first base. Genomic DNA was extracted from sorted cells for sequencing of the TCRbeta CDR3 region. TCRbeta CDR3 regions were sequenced using the immunoSEQ Assay. The table comes from immuneACCESS by way of TCRdb, which keeps in-frame sequences with V and J called. Part of the clones is missing from these tables; in studies checked, under half for an unresolved V gene and the rest for unknown reasons. Here the sample has tens of thousands of clones; roughly 85% occur a single time. The ten most abundant clones make up about 0.38% of the sample.

Patients with autoimmune disease history or receiving systemic immunosuppression were excluded from the trial. Peripheral blood for TCR sequencing was collected from all dose cohorts at baseline, on cycle 4 day 1, and on cycle 7 day 1. The samples were drawn from a first-in-human, open-label, multicenter phase I dose-escalation trial of ivuxolimab. Adults with locally advanced or metastatic melanoma, renal cell, hepatocellular, or head and neck squamous cell carcinoma were enrolled in the trial. CD4+ and CD8+ T cells were sorted separately from peripheral blood before TCR sequencing. This specimen consisted of CD4+ or CD8+ T cells sorted from blood, obtained in a trial of the OX40 agonist ivuxolimab. The receptor's source is an adult with an advanced solid tumor such as melanoma, head and neck, liver or kidney cancer. The chain was built from TRBV27 and TRBJ1-4, with TRBD1 matching 9 junction bases. CDR3 sequence: CASSPRPGDRVEKLFF. The DNA is as follows: TGTGCCAGCAGTCCTAGACCGGGGGACAGGGTTGAAAAACTGTTTTTT.